The 22 T cell receptor beta chains in this list originate from one sample, sequenced in a study of T cell clonality in common variable immunodeficiency. Findings and limits, study-wide: In common variable immunodeficiency, TCR beta chains reportedly carried fewer deletions and N-nucleotide insertions.

These receptors' targets are unknown. Method: immunoSEQ multiplex PCR; TCRdb's copy keeps in-frame clones and lacks some. The profile covers 32,000 or so clones, none occurring a single time. The source material was peripheral blood mononuclear cells. The receptors originated from a human donor with common variable immunodeficiency.

This clone occurred many times. The read gets to within 3 residues of the CDR3 end, and the germline J gene fills in the rest. The chain employs TRBV11-2 and TRBJ1-3; D possibly corresponds to TRBD1 (5 bases). Germline V gene sequence: CDR1 SGHAT, CDR2 FQNNGV. The CDR3 covers 15 residues. The V and J ends lost 2 bases and 0 bases respectively, with 8 bases between them. CDR3 region: CASSLLTDSGNTIYF. The DNA read from the CDR3 is TGTGCCAGCAGCTTATTGACAGACTCTGGAAACACC.

This clone was seen a few times. The read stops 3 residues short of the end of the CDR3; the missing end is completed from the germline J gene. The chain combines TRBV7-6 with TRBJ2-1; 16 bases match TRBD2. This CDR3 is 18 amino acids long. V gave up 2 bases and J gave up 6 bases; unmatched junction bases: 7. Germline V CDR1 and CDR2: SGHVS, FNYEAQ. CDR3 sequence: CASSLTAGTSGGANEQFF. Partial CDR3 DNA: TGTGCCAGCAGCTTAACGGCGGGGACTAGCGGGGGGGCCAATGAG.

With regard to this clone: The CDR3 is cut off 3 residues early in the read; its end comes from the germline J gene. The V call is TRBV30, the J call TRBJ1-5, with 9 bases that match TRBD1. CDR1 GTSNPN and CDR2 SVGIG come from the germline V gene (reference sequence). The CDR3 spans 15 residues. V was pared by 3 bases and J by 6 bases, with 9 bases of the junction left unmatched. The CDR3 sequence is CAWRQTGGSGQPQHF. The part of the CDR3 DNA that was read is TGTGCCTGGAGACAAACAGGGGGCAGCGGTCAGCCC.

Concerning this clone: The missing CDR3 end, 3 residues past where the read stops, is filled in from the germline J gene. The chain joins TRBV19 to TRBJ1-1; D remains ambiguous. Trimming took 3 bases from V and 1 from J, leaving 6 bases between them. Germline CDR1 is LNHDA and CDR2 is SQIVND (reference sequence). The CDR3 has 13 residues. The chain's CDR3 is CASSISKNTEAFF. CDR3 DNA (partial): TGTGCCAGTAGTATTTCCAAGAACACTGAA. The full variable domain, in which reference TRBV19 and TRBJ1-1 provide the parts outside the CDR3, is DGGITQSPKYLFRKEGQNVTLSCEQNLNHDAMYWYRQDPGQGLRLIYYSQIVNDFQKGDIAEGYSVSREKKESFPLTVTSAQKNPTAFYLCASSISKNTEAFFGQGTRLTVV.

This clone was detected only a few times. The read finishes 3 residues shy of the CDR3 end, and the germline J gene is used to complete it. The V gene is TRBV19, the J gene TRBJ1-1; 10 nucleotides match TRBD1. Per germline, CDR1 LNHDA and CDR2 SQIVND (reference sequence). After removal of 6 bases from V and 3 bases from J, the junction contained 4 bases not matched to a gene. The length of the CDR3 is 14 residues. CDR3: CASRGTGDYTEAFF. CDR3 DNA (partial): TGTGCCAGTAGGGGGACAGGGGATTACACTGAA.

This clone ranks as medium-sized (0.01 to 0.1%). The missing CDR3 end, 3 residues past where the read stops, is filled in from the germline J gene. The J gene is TRBJ1-6, the V gene TRBV7-6; D unclear. Trimming took 3 bases from V and 7 from J, leaving 7 bases between them. CDR1 SGHVS and CDR2 FNYEAQ come from the germline V gene. This CDR3 has 13 residues. The CDR3 spells CASSFQRNSPLHF. Partial CDR3 DNA: TGTGCCAGCAGCTTCCAGCGGAATTCACCC.

This clone was seen ten or more times. The read falls 3 residues short of the CDR3 end, and the missing part is taken from the germline J gene. The chain combines TRBV7-2 with TRBJ2-7; weak D call: TRBD1 (5 bases). Trimming removed 4 bases from V and 0 bases from J, with 10 bases in between. The CDR3 has 14 residues. Germline CDR1 is SGHTA and CDR2 is FQGNSA. The sequenced CDR3 bases are TGTGCCAGCAGCTCAGGGCGCCTCTCCTACGAG. It is translated as CASSSGRLSYE. The whole CDR3 region reads CASSSGRLSYEQYF.

At least ten counts were recorded for this clone. The CDR3 end is not reached by the read, which stops 3 residues before it; the germline J gene fills it in. J is TRBJ2-5 and V is TRBV12-3 or TRBV12-4; TRBD1 matches at 9 bases. V lost 8 bases to trimming and J lost 5 bases; unmatched junction nucleotides: 12. The CDR3 consists of 15 residues. Incomplete CDR3 DNA: TGTGCCAGCTCGCCGGCGGACAGGGGAGGCGAGACC. Amino acids: CASSPADRGGET. The full-length CDR3 reads as CASSPADRGGETQYF.

For this clone: The read stops 3 residues short of the end of the CDR3; the missing end is completed from the germline J gene. V usage is TRBV29-1 and J usage is TRBJ1-2; 7 positions agree with TRBD1. The CDR3 length is 13 residues. CDR1 and CDR2 from the germline V gene are SQVTM and ANQGSEA. V was pared by 7 bases and J by 2 bases, with 7 bases of the junction left unmatched. The CDR3 reads CSATGAGNYGYTF. The sequenced CDR3 bases are TGCAGCGCAACAGGGGCAGGCAACTATGGC.

This clone was recorded at least ten times. CDR3 bases read: TGCGCCAGCAGCTTGGACGGGGATTACTCCTACGAG. Protein sequence: CASSLDGDYSYE. The complete CDR3 protein is CASSLDGDYSYEQYF. This chain connects TRBV5-1 to TRBJ2-7; possible D gene TRBD2, 5 bases. The CDR3 end lies 3 residues beyond the end of the read and is filled in from the germline J gene. The CDR3 sequence is 15 residues long. The germline CDR1 and CDR2 sequences are SGHRS and YFSETQ. Trimming stripped 0 bases from V and 0 bases from J, with 10 bases between.

About this clone: The DNA ends 3 residues before the CDR3 does, and the rest of the CDR3 is filled in from the germline J gene. This rearrangement joins TRBV2 to TRBJ2-7; 8 bases fit TRBD1. V was clipped by 9 bases and J by 5 bases; unmatched bases: 3. This CDR3 has 11 amino acids. The V gene's germline CDR1 is SNHLY and CDR2 FYNNEI. The DNA read from the CDR3 is TGTGCCAGACAGGGGGTCAACGAG. Encoded protein: CARQGVNE. The whole CDR3 is CARQGVNEQYF.

This clone has only a few counts. Read coverage stops 3 residues before the CDR3 terminus; the germline J gene supplies the remainder. The chain couples TRBV29-1 to TRBJ2-7; the match to TRBD1 covers 10 bases. CDR1 is SQVTM and CDR2 is ANQGSEA in the germline V gene. CDR3 size: 12 residues. V lost 4 bases and J lost 3; bases outside the gene matches: 0. The CDR3 bases that were read are TGCAGCGTTGGGGACAGGGGCTACGAG. Residues: CSVGDRGYE. The full CDR3 is CSVGDRGYEQYF.

Remarks on this clone: The CDR3 end lies 3 residues beyond the end of the read and is filled in from the germline J gene. J is TRBJ2-7 and V is TRBV11-2, with D unclear. The V gene lost 1 base and the J gene lost 4 bases, with 11 bases spanning the gap. Germline loops: CDR1 SGHAT, CDR2 FQNNGV. CDR3 length: 14 amino acids. The CDR3 is CASSLGGIGYEQYF. The sequenced part of the CDR3 DNA is TGTGCCAGCAGCTTAGGAGGTATCGGGTACGAG.

Worth noting for this clone: The observed sequence ends 3 residues before the CDR3 terminus, with the missing tail filled in from the germline J gene. This chain joins TRBV19 and TRBJ1-5, with TRBD1 matching 8 bases. The CDR3 sequence is 16 residues long. V lost 7 bases to trimming and J lost 5 bases; unmatched junction nucleotides: 13. From germline, CDR1 is LNHDA and CDR2 SQIVND (reference sequence). Partial CDR3 DNA: TGTGCCAGTATAGGGATTGGACAGGGCGACCATCAGCCC. This gives the protein CASIGIGQGDHQP. The full CDR3 protein reads CASIGIGQGDHQPQHF.

This clone showed up just a few times. The read terminates 3 residues ahead of where the CDR3 ends, so the germline J gene completes it. This sequence joins TRBV29-1 and TRBJ2-3; 11 nucleotides line up with TRBD1. The CDR3 is made up of 17 amino acids. Germline CDR1 SQVTM, CDR2 ANQGSEA. J gave up 6 bases and V 5 bases, and 16 bases lay outside the gene matches. The CDR3 sequence is CSVLGVQGQGAKDTQYF. The CDR3 DNA, read in part, is TGCAGCGTTCTAGGGGTCCAAGGACAGGGGGCGAAGGATACG.

This clone appeared many times. The CDR3 end is not reached by the read, which stops 3 residues before it; the germline J gene fills it in. The chain combines TRBV27 with TRBJ1-1, with D unresolved. The V end lost 5 bases, the J end lost 0 bases, and 7 bases lay between the germline ends. The CDR3 is made up of 13 amino acids. Germline CDR1 and CDR2: MNHEY and SMNVEV (reference sequence). This chain's CDR3 is CASSLFMNTEAFF. CDR3 bases read: TGTGCCAGCAGTCTCTTTATGAACACTGAA.

The sample holds many counts of this clone. Coverage ceases 3 residues before the CDR3 finishes, and the germline J gene fills in the end. The chain has TRBV18 and TRBJ2-3; 10 nucleotides agree with TRBD2. The CDR3 is 19 residues long. V shed 3 bases and J 0 bases; nucleotides not matched to a gene: 12. The germline V gene encodes CDR1 KGHSH and CDR2 LQKENI. CDR3 sequence reads: CASSPPESSGGPSTDTQYF. The covered CDR3 bases are TGTGCCAGCTCACCCCCCGAGTCTAGCGGGGGCCCCAGCACAGATACG.

This clone was recorded many times. The CDR3 is cut off 3 residues early in the read; its end comes from the germline J gene. The V and J genes are TRBV4-1 and TRBJ2-1; D not resolved. Trimming removed 1 base from V and 4 bases from J, with 14 bases in between. The germline V gene has CDR1 MGHRA and CDR2 YSYEKL. The CDR3 has 16 residues. The CDR3 protein is CASSQVSGRLYNEQFF. The sequenced CDR3 bases are TGCGCCAGCAGCCAAGTCAGTGGCAGGTTATACAATGAG.

This clone was seen ten or more times. With the read ending 3 residues before the CDR3 end, the germline J gene is used to fill in that end. This chain uses TRBV5-1 with TRBJ2-5; 8 bases agree with TRBD2. The CDR3 is made up of 14 amino acids. V lost 5 bases to trimming and J lost 4 bases; unmatched junction nucleotides: 7. CDR1 SGHRS and CDR2 YFSETQ come from the germline V gene. CDR3 DNA (partial): TGCGCCAGCAGGGTGGCGGGGGGAGGAGAGACC. Residues: CASRVAGGGET. The CDR3 in its entirety is CASRVAGGGETQYF.

This clone has a handful of counts. Partial CDR3 DNA: TGTGCCTGGACACGGGGGGCAGATGAAAAA. Protein sequence: CAWTRGADEK. The whole CDR3 sequence is CAWTRGADEKLFF. The rearrangement joins TRBV30 to TRBJ1-4; TRBD1 might be the D (6 bases). Read sequence stops 3 residues before the CDR3 end, and the germline J gene provides the missing end. In germline, CDR1 is GTSNPN, CDR2 SVGIG (reference sequence). V lost 4 bases and J lost 6, with 12 bases in between. The CDR3 length is 13 residues.

The table lists this clone with many counts. The read ends 3 residues before the CDR3 terminus; that terminus is restored from the germline J gene. The J gene is TRBJ1-3, the V gene TRBV2; 8 bases map to TRBD1. V lost 7 bases, J lost 0 bases, and 11 bases stayed unmatched. This CDR3 contains 17 residues. The germline V gene has CDR1 SNHLY and CDR2 FYNNEI. The CDR3 loop is CASKWRDRHISGNTIYF. CDR3 DNA, as far as it was read: TGTGCCAGCAAATGGAGGGACAGGCACATCTCTGGAAACACC.

This clone came up a few times. The DNA ends 3 residues before the CDR3 does, and the rest of the CDR3 is filled in from the germline J gene. The rearrangement joins TRBV2 to TRBJ2-1, with D unresolved. From germline, CDR1 is SNHLY and CDR2 FYNNEI. V was shortened by 6 bases and J by 7 bases, with 22 bases between the two germline ends. CDR3 size: 16 residues. The CDR3 region is CASRSSIAPPGNEQFF. CDR3 DNA (partial): TGTGCCAGCAGGTCCTCCATAGCCCCCCCCGGGAATGAG.